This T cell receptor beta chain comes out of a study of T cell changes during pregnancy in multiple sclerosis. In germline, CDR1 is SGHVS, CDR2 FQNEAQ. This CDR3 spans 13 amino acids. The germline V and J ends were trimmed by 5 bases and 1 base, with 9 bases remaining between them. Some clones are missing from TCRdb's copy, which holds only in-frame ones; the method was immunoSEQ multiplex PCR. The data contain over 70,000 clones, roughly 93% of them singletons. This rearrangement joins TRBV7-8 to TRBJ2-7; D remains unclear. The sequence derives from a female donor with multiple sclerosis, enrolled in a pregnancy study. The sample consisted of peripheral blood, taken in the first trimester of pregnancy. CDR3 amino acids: CASSTVQSYEQYF. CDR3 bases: TGTGCCAGCAGCACGGTACAGTCCTACGAGCAGTACTTC.